This is a list of T cell receptor beta chains from one sample in a study of T-cell memory formation after mild COVID-19. TCRdb re-derived calls from the 5' RACE reads in MiXCR, one entry per CDR3 protein. Among some 190,000 distinct CDR3 sequences listed, under 20% were seen once. Sequencing was performed on PBMCs or a T cell subset sorted from them (not recorded which). Every receptor here comes from an adult woman who had mild COVID-19 (a few samples of this study predate the infection). Cell type and time point are not known. Each CDR3 is given with its conserved first and last residue. Each record gives: clone size, V gene, D gene, J gene, CDR3 DNA, CDR3 protein. The D gene is left open where the match is weak. Not all rows give a size; the values are once, few, many and, for expanded clones, a class.

clone size: .
V gene: TRBV7-2
D gene: .
J gene: TRBJ2-1
CDR3 DNA: TGTGCCAGCAGCCCAGCCGGGACGTCCACCAATGAGCAGTTCTTC
CDR3 protein: CASSPAGTSTNEQFF

clone size: .
V gene: TRBV15
D gene: TRBD2
J gene: TRBJ2-2
CDR3 DNA: TGTGCCACCAGGGAGGGACTAGCGGCCGGGGAGCTGTTTTTT
CDR3 protein: CATREGLAAGELFF

clone size: few
V gene: TRBV4-2
D gene: .
J gene: TRBJ2-7
CDR3 DNA: TGTGCCAGCAGCCAAGGGGCCCAGGGTTACGAGCAGTACTTC
CDR3 protein: CASSQGAQGYEQYF

clone size: .
V gene: TRBV3-1
D gene: .
J gene: TRBJ2-4
CDR3 DNA: TGTGCCAGCAGCCAAGGGTCGAGAGGCGTTCAGTACTTC
CDR3 protein: CASSQGSRGVQYF

clone size: .
V gene: TRBV30
D gene: .
J gene: TRBJ2-2
CDR3 DNA: TGTGCCTGGAGTAGGGGGGCCACCAGCACCGGGGAGCTGTTTTTT
CDR3 protein: CAWSRGATSTGELFF

clone size: few
V gene: TRBV3-1
D gene: TRBD1
J gene: TRBJ2-3
CDR3 DNA: TGTGCCAGCCAGGACAGGAATATCGCAGATACGCAGTATTTT
CDR3 protein: CASQDRNIADTQYF

clone size: few
V gene: TRBV30
D gene: TRBD2
J gene: TRBJ2-3
CDR3 DNA: TGTGCCTGGAGTGAGGGTAGCGGGGGCCCCGATACGCAGTATTTT
CDR3 protein: CAWSEGSGGPDTQYF

clone size: few
V gene: TRBV11-2
D gene: .
J gene: TRBJ2-3
CDR3 DNA: TGTGCCAGCAGCTTATCGGCGTTGAGGTCAGATACGCAGTATTTT
CDR3 protein: CASSLSALRSDTQYF

clone size: few
V gene: TRBV12-3/TRBV12-4
D gene: TRBD2
J gene: TRBJ2-1
CDR3 DNA: TGTGCCAGCGACGATTCCGGGACTAGCGGGAGAGCGAAGGAGTTCTTC
CDR3 protein: CASDDSGTSGRAKEFF

clone size: .
V gene: TRBV12-3/TRBV12-4
D gene: TRBD1
J gene: TRBJ2-7
CDR3 DNA: TGTGCCAGCAGACCTGGGACAGGGGGTTACTACGAGCAGTACTTC
CDR3 protein: CASRPGTGGYYEQYF

clone size: few
V gene: TRBV7-8
D gene: .
J gene: TRBJ2-1
CDR3 DNA: TGTGCCAGCAGCTCCGTGCTAAGCAATGAGCAGTTCTTC
CDR3 protein: CASSSVLSNEQFF

clone size: few
V gene: TRBV5-6
D gene: .
J gene: TRBJ2-7
CDR3 DNA: TGTGCCAGCAGCTTGGGTATGGGGCACTACGAGCAGTACTTC
CDR3 protein: CASSLGMGHYEQYF

clone size: few
V gene: TRBV7-7
D gene: .
J gene: TRBJ1-1
CDR3 DNA: TGTGCTAGCACGAAACTGGGGAGGAACACTGAAGCTTTCTTT
CDR3 protein: CASTKLGRNTEAFF

clone size: .
V gene: TRBV12-3/TRBV12-4
D gene: .
J gene: TRBJ1-2
CDR3 DNA: TGTGCCAGCAGTCGAACCAGGGGAAGTATGGGTGGCTACACCTTC
CDR3 protein: CASSRTRGSMGGYTF

clone size: .
V gene: TRBV12-3/TRBV12-4
D gene: TRBD1
J gene: TRBJ2-2
CDR3 DNA: TGTGCCAGCACTTCCGGACAGGGGTTAGGGGAGCTGTTTTTT
CDR3 protein: CASTSGQGLGELFF

clone size: .
V gene: TRBV12-3/TRBV12-4
D gene: TRBD1
J gene: TRBJ2-2
CDR3 DNA: TGTGCCAGCAGTCGTTCCACAGGGGCCGGGGAGCTGTTTTTT
CDR3 protein: CASSRSTGAGELFF

clone size: .
V gene: TRBV12-3/TRBV12-4
D gene: TRBD2
J gene: TRBJ2-7
CDR3 DNA: TGTGCCAGCGGGCGGGGGGTTACCTACGAGCAGTACTTC
CDR3 protein: CASGRGVTYEQYF

clone size: .
V gene: TRBV7-2
D gene: TRBD1
J gene: TRBJ1-6
CDR3 DNA: TGTGCCAGCAGCTTAGTGGGCAGGGGGCAGCGGTCACCCCTCCACTTT
CDR3 protein: CASSLVGRGQRSPLHF

clone size: few
V gene: TRBV18
D gene: .
J gene: TRBJ2-7
CDR3 DNA: TGTGCCAGCTCACCACAGGATTCCCACGAGCAGTACTTC
CDR3 protein: CASSPQDSHEQYF

clone size: .
V gene: TRBV18
D gene: .
J gene: TRBJ1-1
CDR3 DNA: TGTGCCAGCTCACTCAGCTCCGGAAGGGGCACTGAAGCTTTCTTT
CDR3 protein: CASSLSSGRGTEAFF

clone size: .
V gene: TRBV21-1
D gene: .
J gene: TRBJ1-2
CDR3 DNA: TGTGCCAGCACCCCAGGAGGGGGTAACGGCTACACCTTC
CDR3 protein: CASTPGGGNGYTF

clone size: few
V gene: TRBV5-1
D gene: .
J gene: TRBJ2-2
CDR3 DNA: TGCGCCAGCAGCTCGGTTCGGCAGGTTAACACCGGGGAGCTGTTTTTT
CDR3 protein: CASSSVRQVNTGELFF

clone size: .
V gene: TRBV5-1
D gene: .
J gene: TRBJ2-2
CDR3 DNA: TGCGCCAGCAGCTTGGAACCCTTCGGGGAGCTGTTTTTT
CDR3 protein: CASSLEPFGELFF

clone size: once
V gene: TRBV4-3
D gene: .
J gene: TRBJ2-1
CDR3 DNA: TGCGCCAGCAGCCGCCAAGAGGACAATGAGCAGTTCTTC
CDR3 protein: CASSRQEDNEQFF

clone size: few
V gene: TRBV28
D gene: .
J gene: TRBJ2-1
CDR3 DNA: TGTGCCAGCAGTTTGTGGGCCGATTACAATGAGCAGTTCTTC
CDR3 protein: CASSLWADYNEQFF

clone size: .
V gene: TRBV7-6
D gene: TRBD1
J gene: TRBJ1-2
CDR3 DNA: TGTGCCAGCAGCTCAAGTGGACAGGCCACTAACTATGGCTACACCTTC
CDR3 protein: CASSSSGQATNYGYTF

clone size: .
V gene: TRBV24-1
D gene: TRBD2
J gene: TRBJ2-1
CDR3 DNA: TGTGCCACCTCCCCGGACTGGGGGGGGAATGAGCAGTTCTTC
CDR3 protein: CATSPDWGGNEQFF

clone size: .
V gene: TRBV7-3
D gene: .
J gene: TRBJ1-1
CDR3 DNA: TGTGCCAGCAGCCACCCGGGCCCCGTGAGGGGCACTGAAGCTTTCTTT
CDR3 protein: CASSHPGPVRGTEAFF

clone size: few
V gene: TRBV3-1
D gene: TRBD2
J gene: TRBJ2-1
CDR3 DNA: TGTGCCAGAGAAGACCGCGGGAGCTCCTACAATGAGCAGTTCTTC
CDR3 protein: CAREDRGSSYNEQFF

clone size: .
V gene: TRBV30
D gene: .
J gene: TRBJ2-5
CDR3 DNA: TGTGCCTGGAGTGTATATGGGACGGGGGAGACCCAGTACTTC
CDR3 protein: CAWSVYGTGETQYF

clone size: many
V gene: TRBV5-1
D gene: .
J gene: TRBJ2-3
CDR3 DNA: TGCGCCAGCAGCCCTTCTCGGGATACGCAGTATTTT
CDR3 protein: CASSPSRDTQYF

clone size: .
V gene: TRBV7-2
D gene: .
J gene: TRBJ2-2
CDR3 DNA: TGTGCCAGCAGCTTAGACAGGCCCGGGGAGCTGTTTTTT
CDR3 protein: CASSLDRPGELFF

clone size: few
V gene: TRBV20-1
D gene: TRBD2
J gene: TRBJ2-3
CDR3 DNA: TGCAGTGCTAGAGATCTTCTAGCGGGAGGGCCGACAGATACGCAGTATTTT
CDR3 protein: CSARDLLAGGPTDTQYF

clone size: few
V gene: TRBV20-1
D gene: .
J gene: TRBJ1-2
CDR3 DNA: TGCAGTGCTAGAGATTCGAGTCGGGGCCTAGACTATGGCTACACCTTC
CDR3 protein: CSARDSSRGLDYGYTF

clone size: once
V gene: TRBV19
D gene: .
J gene: TRBJ1-5
CDR3 DNA: TGTGCCAGTAGTCCACAGGGCCCAAGCAATCAGCCCCAGCATTTT
CDR3 protein: CASSPQGPSNQPQHF

clone size: few
V gene: TRBV7-2
D gene: .
J gene: TRBJ1-5
CDR3 DNA: TGTGCCAGCAGCTTAGTACGAGATAGCAATCAGCCCCAGCATTTT
CDR3 protein: CASSLVRDSNQPQHF

clone size: few
V gene: TRBV20-1
D gene: .
J gene: TRBJ2-7
CDR3 DNA: TGCAGTGGTGTCTTGGCAGGGTCCTACGAGCAGTACTTC
CDR3 protein: CSGVLAGSYEQYF

clone size: few
V gene: TRBV7-2
D gene: .
J gene: TRBJ1-2
CDR3 DNA: TGTGCCAGCAGCTCAGGATGGCTAAGGGCAGGGAGGGACTATGGCTACACCTTC
CDR3 protein: CASSSGWLRAGRDYGYTF

clone size: .
V gene: TRBV20-1
D gene: .
J gene: TRBJ1-2
CDR3 DNA: TGCAGTGCCCAGGACGGGAGCTATGGCTACACCTTC
CDR3 protein: CSAQDGSYGYTF

clone size: .
V gene: TRBV5-1
D gene: TRBD1
J gene: TRBJ2-7
CDR3 DNA: TGCGCCAGCAGCCGGGACAGGGATAATGAGCAGTACTTC
CDR3 protein: CASSRDRDNEQYF

clone size: few
V gene: TRBV15
D gene: .
J gene: TRBJ2-7
CDR3 DNA: TGTGCCACCAGCAGAGCGGGAGTGCCCTACGAGCAGTACTTC
CDR3 protein: CATSRAGVPYEQYF

clone size: .
V gene: TRBV10-2
D gene: TRBD1
J gene: TRBJ2-7
CDR3 DNA: TGCGCCAGCAGGGGAACGGGACAGGCGCGCGAGCAGTACTTC
CDR3 protein: CASRGTGQAREQYF

clone size: .
V gene: TRBV12-5
D gene: .
J gene: TRBJ2-7
CDR3 DNA: TGTGCTAGTGGTTTGGTGGTGCAGGGCTATGCTTCCCTAGTGGGGGAGCAGTACTTC
CDR3 protein: CASGLVVQGYASLVGEQYF

clone size: many
V gene: TRBV7-6
D gene: .
J gene: TRBJ2-5
CDR3 DNA: TGTGCCAGCAGCTTCCTGGCAGGGGAGGAGACCCAGTACTTC
CDR3 protein: CASSFLAGEETQYF

clone size: few
V gene: TRBV12-3/TRBV12-4
D gene: .
J gene: TRBJ2-2
CDR3 DNA: TGTGCCAGCCTCGGGGCCGGGGAGCTGTTTTTT
CDR3 protein: CASLGAGELFF

clone size: few
V gene: TRBV20-1
D gene: TRBD2
J gene: TRBJ2-1
CDR3 DNA: TGCAGTGCGGGGACTAGCGGGAGGGTGGAGCAGTTCTTC
CDR3 protein: CSAGTSGRVEQFF

clone size: .
V gene: TRBV6-2/TRBV6-3
D gene: .
J gene: TRBJ2-1
CDR3 DNA: TGTGCCAGCAGTACCGCAGGCGGGGAGCAGTTCTTC
CDR3 protein: CASSTAGGEQFF

clone size: .
V gene: TRBV30
D gene: TRBD2
J gene: TRBJ2-3
CDR3 DNA: TGTGCCTGGAGTGGATTAGCGGGATCAGTAGATACGCAGTATTTT
CDR3 protein: CAWSGLAGSVDTQYF

clone size: few
V gene: TRBV5-1
D gene: .
J gene: TRBJ1-1
CDR3 DNA: TGCGCCAGCAGCTTGGAGCCTCGCACTGAAGCTTTCTTT
CDR3 protein: CASSLEPRTEAFF

clone size: few
V gene: TRBV5-1
D gene: .
J gene: TRBJ1-2
CDR3 DNA: TGCGCCAGCAGCTTGGAGGCAGGGGCCTATGGCTACACCTTC
CDR3 protein: CASSLEAGAYGYTF

clone size: .
V gene: TRBV7-8
D gene: .
J gene: TRBJ2-1
CDR3 DNA: TGTGCCAGCAGCTTTCTGGGGCCAAAAGGCAGTGAGCAGTTCTTC
CDR3 protein: CASSFLGPKGSEQFF

clone size: .
V gene: TRBV7-9
D gene: .
J gene: TRBJ1-2
CDR3 DNA: TGTGCCAGCAGCTTCCCGACATCCTCGGGCTATGGCTACACCTTC
CDR3 protein: CASSFPTSSGYGYTF

clone size: few
V gene: TRBV15
D gene: TRBD2
J gene: TRBJ2-3
CDR3 DNA: TGTGCCACCCGACCGGGACTAGCCAGCCATACGCAGTATTTT
CDR3 protein: CATRPGLASHTQYF

clone size: .
V gene: TRBV12-3/TRBV12-4
D gene: TRBD1
J gene: TRBJ2-5
CDR3 DNA: TGTGCCAGCAGTTCCTTCTCGGGACAGGGGCCCCGGGAGACCCAGTACTTC
CDR3 protein: CASSSFSGQGPRETQYF

clone size: few
V gene: TRBV7-2
D gene: .
J gene: TRBJ1-6
CDR3 DNA: TGTGCCAGCAGCTCTCGGGTTTCTTCACCCCTCCACTTT
CDR3 protein: CASSSRVSSPLHF

clone size: few
V gene: TRBV24-1
D gene: TRBD2
J gene: TRBJ2-1
CDR3 DNA: TGTGCCACCAGTGCACTAGCGGGGATGCAGTTCTTC
CDR3 protein: CATSALAGMQFF

clone size: .
V gene: TRBV5-1
D gene: TRBD2
J gene: TRBJ2-1
CDR3 DNA: TGCGCCAGCAGCTTGGTTGGGTCCGGGACTAGCGGGGGCGAGCAGTTCTTC
CDR3 protein: CASSLVGSGTSGGEQFF